This T cell receptor beta chain was obtained from a study of graft-versus-host responses after intestinal transplantation. In the study overall: Recipients uniformly received anti-thymocyte globulin induction, followed by tacrolimus and steroids for 2 to 4 years. Study-level findings and limits: There was an association between peak levels of circulating GvH clones and early post-transplant HvG declines. Detected in recipient marrow were GvH clones, some of which were first observed in ileum or blood. When patients had graft-donor T cell macrochimerism, their allografts held high graft-versus-host to host-versus-graft clonal ratios.

The CDR3 consists of 15 residues. Germline values: CDR1 SGHNT, CDR2 YYREEE (reference sequence). The V and J ends lost 0 bases and 4 bases respectively, with 12 bases between them. A note on this clone: Its antigen is as yet unknown.

The table came from immunoSEQ multiplex PCR; TCRdb's copy has only in-frame clones and leaves some out. The table has 70,000 to 75,000 clones, more than 70% seen once. This TCR derives from a human donor who received an intestinal transplant. This sequence joins TRBV5-4 and TRBJ2-3, with D tentatively TRBD1 (5 bases). The source was unstimulated CD8+ T cells sorted from spleen or lymph node cells, collected before intestinal transplant. The CDR3 DNA is TGTGCCAGCAGCTTGGGGGGCTTTCACCCAGATACGCAGTATTTT. This encodes CASSLGGFHPDTQYF.